This TCR beta chain was sequenced for a study of regulatory T cells in long-lasting Graves disease. Time point here: persistent/refractory GD, antithyroid drugs over 5 years with positive TRAb. PBMC RNA was the source of the TCR library. Construction of the TCR beta libraries employed iRepertoire HTBI primers in conjunction with Arm-PCR of CDR3 regions. TCRdb re-called the multiplex PCR reads with MiXCR, one entry per CDR3 protein. This table has roughly 400,000 distinct CDR3 sequences, about a fifth appearing once. The germline CDR1 and CDR2 sequences are DFQATT and SNEGSKA (reference sequence). The V end was cut by 2 bases, the J end by 4 bases, with 12 bases between. There are 13 residues in the CDR3. This clonotype has ten or more counts. Its antigen is still unknown. The study, taken as a whole, reports: New patients shared fewer public clonotypes (over 900) than persistent patients did (around 3,000). Accuracy might have suffered from few samples.

The specimen was peripheral blood mononuclear cells (PBMCs), collected when the disease was refractory, from a patient treated with antithyroid drugs. This sequence joins TRBV20-1 and TRBJ2-7; D possibly corresponds to TRBD1 (5 bases). The TCR originated in a female donor with Graves disease. For the CDR3, the DNA is TGCAGTGCTAGAATCCAGGGAAGGTACGAGCAGTACTTC. Its translation: CSARIQGRYEQYF.